The source of this T cell receptor beta chain is a study of blood T cells in healthy people across ages. Overall study results and limits: The lack of PBMC sorting stopped any conclusive naive versus antigen-experienced comparison. There were more naive CD4+ cells and higher diversity in long-lived donors than in aged donors.

The authors ran a second PCR of about 6 to 11 cycles using a sample-barcoded 5' primer and a J-beta primer mix. MiXCR was run by TCRdb on the 5' RACE reads, yielding one entry per CDR3 protein. The data contain 500,000 to 650,000 distinct CDR3 sequences, approximately 26% of them singletons. Each donor's blood draw was roughly 10 milliliters of peripheral blood. This clonotype came up a few times. Its antigen is currently unknown. The CDR3 has 12 amino acids. V was pared by 5 bases and J by 13 bases, with 15 bases between. CDR1 is DFQATT, CDR2 SNEGSKA, per germline (reference sequence). These records were also assigned to another study, of T cells of mothers and their children. That paper notes: Slightly higher overlap, not significant, was seen in related mother-child pairs than in unrelated pairs.

This receptor was identified in a boy aged 2 to 10 in good health. This chain uses TRBV20-1 with TRBJ1-6; D call uncertain. Specimen: blood. The CDR3 bases are TGCAGTGCTGGCCCCACAAGCTCCCCCCTCCACTTT. The encoded protein is CSAGPTSSPLHF.